The 23 T cell receptor beta chains listed next were all sequenced from one sample in a study of glioma-infiltrating T cells. The iRepertoire nested amplicon-rescue multiplex PCR amplified TCR alpha and beta CDR3s from RNA. TCRdb fed the multiplex PCR reads into MiXCR, producing one record per CDR3 protein. The sample includes 100,000 to 150,000 distinct CDR3 sequences, 20% to 25% of them seen just once. Sequenced: glioma tissue, nonneoplastic brain tissue, or PBMCs (not recorded which). Receptor source: a human donor with low-grade glioma or glioblastoma, undergoing nonglioma brain surgery, or in good health (not recorded which).

In its sample, this clonotype was seen many times. The rearrangement links TRBV15 to TRBJ2-2; 7 bases align to TRBD1. From germline, CDR1 is LNHNV and CDR2 YYDKDF (reference sequence). Trimming removed 1 base from V and 6 bases from J; junction bases left unmatched: 5. The CDR3 runs to 15 residues. This chain's CDR3 is CATSRAQGVPGELFF. In DNA, the CDR3 is TGTGCCACCAGCAGAGCGCAGGGGGTCCCCGGGGAGCTGTTTTTT.

This chain connects TRBV12-3 or TRBV12-4 to TRBJ2-1; D is possibly TRBD1 (5 bases). V lost 3 bases and J 5 bases, leaving 5 bases between the germline ends. The CDR3 runs 12 residues. CDR3 DNA: TGTGCCAGCAGTTTGGGGCACAATGAGCAGTTCTTC. As protein: CASSLGHNEQFF.

Concerning this clonotype: This may be a read error: a much more frequent sequence differs by one nucleotide. J is TRBJ2-7 and V is TRBV7-2; D not certain. CDR3 length: 15 amino acids. From germline, CDR1 is SGHTA and CDR2 FQGNSA. V shed 1 base and J shed 5 bases, with 15 bases lying between them. CDR3 sequence (DNA): TGTGCCAGCAGCTTAGTAGGAATAGCTCGTCACGAGCAGTACTTC. Its protein is CASSLVGIARHEQYF.

This clonotype was seen a handful of times. A much larger clone is a single base away; this may be a read error. Since no conserved phenylalanine or tryptophan closes the CDR3, a read error is the likely cause. This chain uses TRBV4-3 with TRBJ2-5; D not certain. Germline CDR1 reads LGHNA; CDR2 reads YSLEER. The germline V and J ends were trimmed by 0 bases and 4 bases, with 6 bases remaining between them. This CDR3 is built from 13 residues. The CDR3, as DNA: TGCGCCAGCAGCCAAGAGCTGGTAGAGACCCAGTACTCC. Its translation is CASSQELVETQYS.

Ten or more counts support this clonotype. This chain links TRBV28 with TRBJ2-3; TRBD1 might be the D (6 bases). The CDR3 has 15 residues. Trimming pared 6 bases from V and 3 bases from J, leaving 16 bases between. Germline values: CDR1 MDHEN, CDR2 SYDVKM. CDR3 amino acids: CASSPQGPSTDTQYF. The CDR3 coding sequence is TGTGCCAGCAGCCCACAGGGCCCGTCGACAGATACGCAGTATTTT.

Notes on this clonotype: This may come from a read error, since a much larger clone is one base off. The CDR3 does not close with the conserved phenylalanine or tryptophan, likely indicating a read error. The chain joins TRBV2 to TRBJ2-7; no clear D. V was clipped by 0 bases and J by 6 bases, with 3 bases between them. Germline-derived CDR1 and CDR2 are SNHLY and FYNNEI. The CDR3 totals 11 residues. The CDR3 is CASSEASEQYL. The CDR3 DNA reads TGTGCCAGCAGTGAAGCTTCCGAGCAGTACTTA.

At least ten counts were recorded for this clonotype. The J gene is TRBJ1-1, the V gene TRBV20-1, with D uncertain. CDR1 DFQATT and CDR2 SNEGSKA come from the germline V gene (reference sequence). This CDR3 has 13 amino acids. Trimming removed 4 bases at V and 0 bases at J, with 9 bases between. CDR3 coding DNA: TGCAGTGCTAATCAACGGGTGAACACTGAAGCTTTCTTT. It is translated as CSANQRVNTEAFF.

Regarding this clonotype: A much larger clone lies a single base off, so this may be a read error. The chain recombines TRBV28 with TRBJ2-6, with a possible D match to TRBD2 (6 bases). Germline V gene lookup returns CDR1 MDHEN and CDR2 SYDVKM. V lost 5 bases, J lost 0 bases, and 8 bases lay in between. CDR3 size: 15 residues. The CDR3 is CASSPEGSGANVLTF. The DNA for the CDR3 is TGTGCCAGCAGTCCGGAGGGCTCTGGGGCCAACGTCCTGACTTTC.

This clonotype was seen repeatedly, ten times or more. The V gene is TRBV24-1, the J gene TRBJ1-1; no clear D gene. The CDR3 has 12 residues. The V end was cut by 4 bases, the J end by 3 bases, with 5 bases between. Germline V CDR1 and CDR2: KGHDR, SFDVKD. The chain's CDR3 is CATSDRDTEAFF. CDR3 coding DNA: TGTGCCACCAGTGACCGTGACACTGAAGCTTTCTTT.

The sample holds many counts of this clonotype. This chain connects TRBV7-2 to TRBJ2-3; D might be TRBD2 (5 bases). With 3 bases removed from V and 3 bases from J, the gap between germline ends came to 10 bases. Germline CDR1 SGHTA, CDR2 FQGNSA. The CDR3 extends over 14 amino acids. CDR3 region: CASSFNPGTDTQYF. In DNA form, the CDR3 reads TGTGCCAGCAGCTTCAACCCGGGGACAGATACGCAGTATTTT.

The sample holds many counts of this clonotype. This rearrangement joins TRBV3-1 to TRBJ2-7, with D tentatively TRBD1 or TRBD2 (5 bases each). Germline V gene lookup returns CDR1 LGHDT and CDR2 YNNKEL (reference sequence). Trimming cost V 2 bases and J 4 bases, with 15 bases left between them. CDR3 size: 15 residues. The CDR3 region has the DNA TGTGCCAGCAGCCAATCACCGGGACCGCAATACGAGCAGTACTTC. This encodes CASSQSPGPQYEQYF.

This clonotype was found a few times. CDR3 in amino acids: CASSQSPGNTIYF. The CDR3 nucleotides read TGTGCCAGCAGCCAATCTCCTGGAAACACCATATATTTT. This rearrangement joins TRBV14 to TRBJ1-3; D is uncertain. The germline V gene has CDR1 SGHDN and CDR2 FVKESK. Trimming removed 2 bases from V and 2 bases from J, with 4 bases in between. The CDR3 extends over 13 amino acids.

The CDR3: CASSYSGQVSEDTQYF. CDR3 nucleotides: TGTGCCAGCAGTTACTCGGGACAGGTTAGCGAAGACACGCAGTATTTT. The chain is built from TRBV6-2 or TRBV6-3 and TRBJ2-3; TRBD1 matches 8 bases. V lost 0 bases, J lost 9 bases, and 11 bases stayed unmatched. Looked up from germline, CDR1 is MNHEY and CDR2 is SVGEGT. The CDR3 extends over 16 amino acids.

The J gene is TRBJ2-5, the V gene TRBV7-3, with 12 bases that match TRBD2. Germline V gives CDR1 SGHTA, CDR2 FQGTGA. This CDR3 region has 15 residues. V lost 5 bases and J lost 2; bases outside the gene matches: 3. CDR3 loop: CASSETSGRQETQYF. The CDR3 DNA reads as TGTGCCAGCAGCGAAACTAGCGGGAGGCAAGAGACCCAGTACTTC.

This clonotype has a count of ten or more. The V call is TRBV12-5, the J call TRBJ2-3, with D tentatively TRBD2 (5 bases). Germline CDR1 LGHNT, CDR2 FRNRAP. V lost 3 bases and J 3 bases, leaving 10 bases between the germline ends. CDR3 length: 14 amino acids. The CDR3: CASGLGAGTDTQYF. CDR3 coding DNA: TGTGCTAGTGGTTTAGGTGCGGGTACAGATACGCAGTATTTT.

This clonotype has at least ten counts. V usage is TRBV6-1 and J usage is TRBJ1-5; D gene uncertain. V lost 7 bases, J lost 2 bases, and 15 bases lay in between. The CDR3 loop spans 15 amino acids. CDR1 is MNHNS and CDR2 is SASEGT in the germline V gene. Here the CDR3 DNA reads TGTGCCAGCAACCCGGACCCACGAGGCAATCAGCCCCAGCATTTT. Translated, it gives CASNPDPRGNQPQHF.

This clonotype was seen repeatedly, ten times or more. The DNA for the CDR3 is TGCAGTGCTAGAGTACTAGCGCTCTACGAGCAGTACTTC. Its protein is CSARVLALYEQYF. The V gene is TRBV20-1, the J gene TRBJ2-7; 7 bases are a match to TRBD2. The trim removed 1 base at V and 3 bases at J, leaving 3 bases unmatched. This CDR3 has 13 residues. Germline-derived CDR1 and CDR2 are DFQATT and SNEGSKA (reference sequence).

This clonotype was detected ten times or more. An end of the junction does not agree with germline; a read error may underlie this. J is TRBJ1-1 and V is TRBV2; no definite D call. The CDR3 runs 11 residues. Germline V lookup: CDR1 SNHLY, CDR2 FYNNEI. Here the CDR3 DNA reads TGTGCCAGCAGCGAAGACACTGAAGCTTTCTTT. Its protein product is CASSEDTEAFF.

Many counts were recorded for this clonotype. The chain links TRBV7-8 to TRBJ1-1, with TRBD1 as a possible D gene (6 bases). The V and J ends lost 11 bases and 0 bases respectively, with 25 bases between them. The CDR3 contains 17 residues. The germline gives CDR1 SGHVS, CDR2 FQNEAQ. In nucleotides, the CDR3 is TGTGCCGCGTCCGGGACACCGCTTTCCACAATGAACACTGAAGCTTTCTTT. Translated: CAASGTPLSTMNTEAFF.

The table lists this clonotype with many counts. This rearrangement joins TRBV6-1 to TRBJ2-7; the match to TRBD2 covers 10 bases. The CDR3 totals 14 residues. The V gene's germline CDR1 is MNHNS and CDR2 SASEGT. Trimming at V came to 7 bases and at J to 1 base, leaving 4 bases not matched to a gene. CDR3 sequence: CASKGLAESYEQYF. The CDR3 coding sequence is TGTGCCAGCAAAGGACTAGCGGAGTCCTACGAGCAGTACTTC.

With regard to this clonotype: A single base separates this from a much larger clone, so it may be a read error. The rearrangement joins TRBV7-9 to TRBJ2-1; the D gene is possibly TRBD2 (7 bases). CDR1 SEHNR and CDR2 FQNEAQ come from the germline V gene (reference sequence). The CDR3 contains 16 residues. V was pared by 7 bases and J by 9 bases, with 25 bases between. The DNA of the CDR3 is TGTGCCAGCACCCAACCTGGACTAGGGGGAGAAGGTGAGCAGTTCTTC. It yields the protein CASTQPGLGGEGEQFF.

Many counts were recorded for this clonotype. The chain links TRBV20-1 to TRBJ2-7; TRBD2 aligns across 13 bases. Per the germline V gene, CDR1 is DFQATT and CDR2 is SNEGSKA (reference sequence). With V trimmed by 0 bases and J by 3 bases, 8 bases remained unmatched. CDR3 size: 17 residues. Here the CDR3 DNA reads TGCAGTGCTAGAGATCGACTAGCGGGAGGCCAGTTCTACGAGCAGTACTTC. Protein sequence: CSARDRLAGGQFYEQYF.

This clonotype was counted at least ten times. The chain is built from TRBV19 and TRBJ2-3; D may correspond to TRBD1 or TRBD2 (5 bases each). In germline, CDR1 is LNHDA, CDR2 SQIVND (reference sequence). Trimming took off 5 bases at V and 6 bases at J, with 18 bases between the two ends. CDR3 size: 15 residues. The CDR3 reads CASSSVRAGTDTQYF. Written as DNA, the CDR3 is TGTGCCAGTAGTTCTGTGAGGGCAGGGACCGATACGCAGTATTTT.